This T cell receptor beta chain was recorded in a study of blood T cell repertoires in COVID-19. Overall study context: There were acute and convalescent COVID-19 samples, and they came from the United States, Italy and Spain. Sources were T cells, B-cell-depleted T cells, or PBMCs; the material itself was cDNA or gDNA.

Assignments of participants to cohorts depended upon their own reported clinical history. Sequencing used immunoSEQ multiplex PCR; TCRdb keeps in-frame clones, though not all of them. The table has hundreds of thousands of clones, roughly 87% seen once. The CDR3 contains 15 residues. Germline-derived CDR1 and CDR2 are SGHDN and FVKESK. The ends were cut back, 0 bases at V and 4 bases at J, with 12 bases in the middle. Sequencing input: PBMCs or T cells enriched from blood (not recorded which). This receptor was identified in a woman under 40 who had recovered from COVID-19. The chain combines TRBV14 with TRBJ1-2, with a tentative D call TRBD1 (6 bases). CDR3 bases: TGTGCCAGCAGCCAAGATTTAGGACAGTCCTATGGCTACACCTTC. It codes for CASSQDLGQSYGYTF.